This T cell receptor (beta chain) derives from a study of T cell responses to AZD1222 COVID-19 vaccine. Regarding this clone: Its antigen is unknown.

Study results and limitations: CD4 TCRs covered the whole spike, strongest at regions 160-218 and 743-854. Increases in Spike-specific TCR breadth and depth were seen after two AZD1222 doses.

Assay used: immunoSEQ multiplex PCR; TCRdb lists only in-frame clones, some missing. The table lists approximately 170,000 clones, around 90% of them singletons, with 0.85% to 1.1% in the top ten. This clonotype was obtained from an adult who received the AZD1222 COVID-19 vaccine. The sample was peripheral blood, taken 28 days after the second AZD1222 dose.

DNA for the CDR3: TGTGCCAGCAGTGAAGGCAGGGGGAACTATGGCTACACCTTC. Translating gives CASSEGRGNYGYTF. This chain links TRBV2 with TRBJ1-2; TRBD1 matches 7 bases. There are 14 residues in the CDR3. Germline CDR1 reads SNHLY; CDR2 reads FYNNEI. V dropped 1 base and J dropped 2; count of bases not matched to a gene: 1. Using reference TRBV2 and TRBJ1-2 for the parts outside the CDR3, the full variable domain is EPEVTQTPSHQVTQMGQEVILRCVPISNHLYFYWYRQILGQKVEFLVSFYNNEISEKSEIFDDQFSVERPDGSNFTLKIRSTKLEDSAMYFCASSEGRGNYGYTFGSGTRLTVV.